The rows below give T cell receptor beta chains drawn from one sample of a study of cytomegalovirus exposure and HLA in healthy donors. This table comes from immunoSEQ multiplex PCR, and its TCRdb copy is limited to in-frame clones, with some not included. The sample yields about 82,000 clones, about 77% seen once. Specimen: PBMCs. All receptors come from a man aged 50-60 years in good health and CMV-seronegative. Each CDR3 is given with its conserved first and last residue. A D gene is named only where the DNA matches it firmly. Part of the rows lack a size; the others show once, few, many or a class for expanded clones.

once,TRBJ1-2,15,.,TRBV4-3,TGCGCCAGCAGCTCGGAGGCGGGGCAGAACTATGGCTACACCTTC,CASSSEAGQNYGYTF
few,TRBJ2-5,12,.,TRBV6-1,TGTGCCAGCAGTGAAGAATTCCGGACCCAGTACTTC,CASSEEFRTQYF
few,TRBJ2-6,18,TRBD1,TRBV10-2,TGCGCCAGCAGTGAGTCGGGGACAGGGTTCTCTGGGGCCAACGTCCTGACTTTC,CASSESGTGFSGANVLTF
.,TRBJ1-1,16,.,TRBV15,TGTGCCACCAGCAGAGATCCGGCAGGGGCAGGTTCTGAAGCTTTCTTT,CATSRDPAGAGSEAFF
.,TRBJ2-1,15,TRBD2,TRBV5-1,TGCGCCAGCAGCTTGGGAGCGGGGGGGCTCAATGAGCAGTTCTTC,CASSLGAGGLNEQFF
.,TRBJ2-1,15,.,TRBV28,TGTGCCAGCAGCAAACAGGTCCTGTTATACAATGAGCAGTTCTTC,CASSKQVLLYNEQFF
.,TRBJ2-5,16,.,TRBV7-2,TGTGCCAGCAGCGCCTGGTTGCGATCGACAAGAGAGACCCAGTACTTC,CASSAWLRSTRETQYF
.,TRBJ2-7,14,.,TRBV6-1,TGTGCCAGCAGGCACCGGGACACCGCTACGGAGCAGTACTTC,CASRHRDTATEQYF
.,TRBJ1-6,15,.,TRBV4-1,TGCGCCAGCAGCCAAGTTGGCAGCGGAGGATCACCCCTCCACTTT,CASSQVGSGGSPLHF
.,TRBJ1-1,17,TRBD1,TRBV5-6,TGTGCCAGCAGCTTGGTAGGGACAGGTAGAGGGGCCACTGAAGCTTTCTTT,CASSLVGTGRGATEAFF
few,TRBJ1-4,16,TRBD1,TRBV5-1,TGCGCCAGCAGCTTGGGACAGGGGGTCACTAATGAAAAACTGTTTTTT,CASSLGQGVTNEKLFF
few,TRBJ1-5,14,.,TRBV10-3,TGTGCCATCAGTGACAATGCGAGCAATCAGCCCCAGCATTTT,CAISDNASNQPQHF
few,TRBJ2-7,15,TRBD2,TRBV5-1,TGCGCCAGCAGCTCTCAAACTAGCGGGGGTGGTGAGCAGTACTTC,CASSSQTSGGGEQYF
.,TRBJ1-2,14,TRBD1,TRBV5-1,TGCGCCAGCAGCGGCGGGACAGGGTTAGATGGCTACACCTTC,CASSGGTGLDGYTF
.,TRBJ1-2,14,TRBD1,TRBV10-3,TGTGCCACCTTCTCAGGGACAGCCAACTATGGCTACACCTTC,CATFSGTANYGYTF
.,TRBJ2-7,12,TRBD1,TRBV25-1,TGTGCCAGCAGTGACAGGGGGTACGAGCAGTACTTC,CASSDRGYEQYF
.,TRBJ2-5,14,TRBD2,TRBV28,TGTGCCAGCAGTAATAGCGGGGGGGCCGAGACCCAGTACTTC,CASSNSGGAETQYF
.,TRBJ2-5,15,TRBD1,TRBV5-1,TGCGCCAGCAGCTTGGGACAGGGCAACCAAGAGACCCAGTACTTC,CASSLGQGNQETQYF
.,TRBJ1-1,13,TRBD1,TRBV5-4,TGTGCCAGCAGCTCAGGGGGGAGGACTGAAGCTTTCTTT,CASSSGGRTEAFF
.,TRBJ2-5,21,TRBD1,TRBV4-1,TGCGCCAGCAGCCAAGGAGGCCTGGCTCCGGTGGGACAGGCCCGGGGATCGACCCAGTACTTC,CASSQGGLAPVGQARGSTQYF
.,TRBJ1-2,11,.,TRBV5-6,TGTGCCAGCAGCCTACACTATGGCTACACCTTC,CASSLHYGYTF
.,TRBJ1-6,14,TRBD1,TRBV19,TGTGCCAGTAGTTCACAGGGGGCCGGGTCACCCCTCCACTTT,CASSSQGAGSPLHF
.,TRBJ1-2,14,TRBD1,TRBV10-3,TGTGCCATCAGTGCAAAGGACAGGGACTATGGCTACACCTTC,CAISAKDRDYGYTF
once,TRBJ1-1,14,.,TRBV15,TGTGCCACCAGCCATAGAGGGCGTGACACTGAAGCTTTCTTT,CATSHRGRDTEAFF
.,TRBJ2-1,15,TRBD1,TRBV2,TGTGCCAGCACCAGGGACAGTAGCTCCTACAATGAGCAGTTCTTC,CASTRDSSSYNEQFF
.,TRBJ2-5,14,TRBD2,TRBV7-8,TGTGCCAGCAGCTGGGGACTAGGCCAAGAGACCCAGTACTTC,CASSWGLGQETQYF
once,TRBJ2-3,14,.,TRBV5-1,TGCGCATCCGTGCGGGGAGATAGCACAGATACGCAGTATTTT,CASVRGDSTDTQYF
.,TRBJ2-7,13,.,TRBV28,TGTGCCAGCAGTTTCGGGCAGGGGCCCGAGCAGTACTTC,CASSFGQGPEQYF
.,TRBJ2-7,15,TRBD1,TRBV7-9,TGTGCCAGCAGCTTAGAGCGGGACAGGGGGCACGAGCAGTACTTC,CASSLERDRGHEQYF
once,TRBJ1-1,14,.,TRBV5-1,TGCGCCAGCAGCCAACAGTCAATGAACACTGAAGCTTTCTTT,CASSQQSMNTEAFF
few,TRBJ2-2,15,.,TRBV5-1,TGCGCCAGCAGCTTGGTGACTTCGAACACCGGGGAGCTGTTTTTT,CASSLVTSNTGELFF
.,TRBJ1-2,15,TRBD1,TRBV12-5,TGTGCTAGTGGTTTGGTAATGAGGACAGGGAACGGCTACACCTTC,CASGLVMRTGNGYTF
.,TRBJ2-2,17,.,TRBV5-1,TGCGCCAGCAGCTCCGCCTCCTCCGGGAGATTAGCGGAGGAGCTGTTTTTT,CASSSASSGRLAEELFF
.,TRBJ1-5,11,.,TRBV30,TGTGCCTGGAGTGTAGATACTATCCAGCATTTT,CAWSVDTIQHF
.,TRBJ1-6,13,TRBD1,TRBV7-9,TGTGCCAGCAAAACACAGGGGGATTCACCCCTCCACTTT,CASKTQGDSPLHF
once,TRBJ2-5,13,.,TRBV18,TGTGCCAGCTCACCGTCGGGCGAGGGGGAGCAGTACTTC,CASSPSGEGEQYF
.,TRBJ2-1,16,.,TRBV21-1,TGTGCCAGCAGCATCCTTACCGGGCCGTACAGGAATGAGCAGTTCTTC,CASSILTGPYRNEQFF
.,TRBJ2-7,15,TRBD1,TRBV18,TGTGCCAGCTCACCACGGACAGGGGGGGACTACGAGCAGTACTTC,CASSPRTGGDYEQYF
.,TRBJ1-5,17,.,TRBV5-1,TGCGCCAGCAGCTCCGTATCGGGTAGACCACTCAATCAGCCCCAGCATTTT,CASSSVSGRPLNQPQHF
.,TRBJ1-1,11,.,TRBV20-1,TGCAGTGCTTACGCTGAGGCGGCAGCTTTCTTT,CSAYAEAAAFF
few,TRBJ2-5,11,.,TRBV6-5,TGTGCCACCTCGTACCAAGAGACCCAGTACTTC,CATSYQETQYF